This T cell receptor beta chain is from a study of response to subunit inactivated influenza vaccine. The CDR3 spans 14 residues. V gave up 1 base and J gave up 13 bases, with 17 bases separating them. MiXCR, run by TCRdb on the RT-PCR reads, gives a single entry per CDR3 protein. The sample shows 700,000 to 800,000 distinct CDR3 sequences, about 18% of them seen only once. The V and J genes are TRBV12-3 or TRBV12-4 and TRBJ2-1; D unclear. The sequence was obtained from a man over 45 who received an inactivated influenza vaccine. The sample in question was PBMCs from blood, obtained 5 to 6 days after vaccination. The CDR3 DNA is TGTGCCAGCAGTTTAGGCCCGGACCGGAGATCACAGTTCTTC. It yields the protein CASSLGPDRRSQFF.